This T cell receptor beta chain was identified during a study of T-cell reconstitution after alpha-beta-depleted transplantation in children. Trimming pared 3 bases from V and 3 bases from J, leaving 12 bases between. The CDR3 covers 14 residues. The germline V gene has CDR1 KGHSH and CDR2 LQKENI. This clonotype appeared a few times. Construction of the TCRbeta library involved unique molecular identifiers. TCRdb called the PCR reads again in MiXCR, with one record for every CDR3 protein. The data show about 610,000 distinct CDR3 sequences, 10% to 13% seen once. The rearrangement uses TRBV18 and TRBJ2-7; D gene uncertain. The clonotype was recovered from a human donor who donated a stem cell graft to a child with acute myeloid leukemia. Sequencing used PBMCs from the stem cell graft donor, obtained from the stem cell graft. The CDR3 coding sequence is TGTGCCAGCTCACCTGGTAGACTGGGCTACGAGCAGTACTTC. It codes for CASSPGRLGYEQYF.